This TCR beta chain was sequenced for a study of T-cell memory formation after mild COVID-19. TCRdb recomputed calls from the 5' RACE reads with MiXCR, one row per CDR3 protein. The repertoire holds some 70,000 distinct CDR3 sequences, with over 15% as singletons. The TCR comes from an adult woman who had mild COVID-19 (a few samples of this study predate the infection). Cell type and time point are not known. Material: PBMCs or a T cell subset sorted from them (not recorded which).

CDR3 residues: CASSQVFTGAGADTQYF. In nucleotides, the CDR3 is TGCGCCAGCAGCCAAGTGTTTACGGGAGCTGGCGCAGATACGCAGTATTTT. The V and J genes are TRBV4-1 and TRBJ2-3; D possibly corresponds to TRBD2 (6 bases). The V gene's germline CDR1 is MGHRA and CDR2 YSYEKL. Trimming took 1 base from V and 4 from J, leaving 18 bases between them. The CDR3 covers 17 residues.